Presented here are 22 T cell receptor beta chains from one specimen sequenced in a study of tumor-infiltrating lymphocytes in glioblastoma multiforme. TCR beta libraries were built from RNA through three nested multiplex PCR rounds using modified ARM-PCR. TCRdb reanalysed the multiplex PCR reads using MiXCR and keeps one entry per CDR3 protein. This sample has approximately 20,000 distinct CDR3 sequences, with 55% to 75% found just once. Sequenced input: peripheral blood. The origin of the receptors is a male donor with glioblastoma.

Notes on this clonotype: The germline gene is not matched at one end of the junction; a read error may be the cause. This chain connects TRBV20-1 to TRBJ1-1, with 8 bases lining up with TRBD1. This CDR3 comprises 16 residues. Germline V gene lookup returns CDR1 DFQATT and CDR2 SNEGSKA (reference sequence). The CDR3 bases are TGCAGTGCTACGGACAGGGCCCATGCCTTGAACACTGAAGCTCTCTTT. Translated: CSATDRAHALNTEALF.

There are a few counts of this clonotype. This sequence joins TRBV6-5 and TRBJ2-1, with 8 nucleotides matching TRBD2. Germline V gene lookup returns CDR1 MNHEY and CDR2 SVGAGI. The CDR3 spans 15 residues. J was trimmed by 4 bases and V by 5 bases; bases with no gene match: 7. CDR3 bases: TGTGCCAGCAGTCCTCTAGCGGGTCAATACAATGAGCAGTTCTTC. Encoded protein: CASSPLAGQYNEQFF.

Notes on this clonotype: No conserved phenylalanine or tryptophan ends this CDR3, so it is likely a read error. The chain employs TRBV12-3 or TRBV12-4 and TRBJ2-5; 11 bases match TRBD2. This CDR3 is built from 14 residues. V shed 6 bases and J 7 bases; nucleotides not matched to a gene: 7. The CDR3 DNA is TGTGCCAGCAGCAAAACCGGGACTAGCGGGACCCAGTACATC. Protein: CASSKTGTSGTQYI.

This rearrangement joins TRBV11-2 to TRBJ2-1, with 7 bases that match TRBD2. V shed 5 bases, J shed 4 bases, and the junction held 8 bases outside the gene matches. CDR3 length: 15 amino acids. Germline loops: CDR1 SGHAT, CDR2 FQNNGV. In DNA, the CDR3 is TGTGCCAGCAGCCCAGCCTGGGGGGGATACAATGAGCAGTTCTTC. Amino acid sequence: CASSPAWGGYNEQFF. Full variable domain (outside the CDR3, taken from reference TRBV11-2 and TRBJ2-1): EAGVAQSPRYKIIEKRQSVAFWCNPISGHATLYWYQQILGQGPKLLIQFQNNGVVDDSQLPKDRFSAERLKGVDSTLKIQPAKLEDSAVYLCASSPAWGGYNEQFFGPGTRLTVL.

In regard to this clonotype: At one boundary the junction diverges from the germline segment, which might be a read error. The chain links TRBV11-3 to TRBJ2-2; D is possibly TRBD1 or TRBD2 (5 bases each). The CDR3 runs 14 residues. The germline V gene encodes CDR1 SGHNT and CDR2 YENEEA. CDR3 residues: CASRSSRGTWKLFF. In nucleotides, the CDR3 is TGTGCTAGCAGGTCGTCGAGGGGCACCTGGAAGCTGTTTTTT.

A remark on this clonotype: A single base separates this from a much larger clone, so it may be a read error. V and J are TRBV5-1 and TRBJ2-7; unclear D gene. The CDR3 loop spans 14 amino acids. Germline V gene data show CDR1 as SGHRS and CDR2 as YFSETQ. CDR3 nucleotide sequence: TGCGCCAGCAGCTCTTCGGGCCTCTCCTACGAGAAGTACTTC. This sequence encodes CASSSSGLSYEKYF.

J is TRBJ1-5 and V is TRBV11-2; D gene ambiguous. The CDR3 sequence is 13 residues long. Trimming pared 3 bases from V and 10 bases from J, leaving 13 bases between. Germline lookup yields CDR1 SGHAT and CDR2 FQNNGV. Here the CDR3 DNA reads TGTGCCAGCAGCTTGAGATGGGGTCATCCCCAGCATTTT. Amino acids: CASSLRWGHPQHF.

The rearrangement uses TRBV28 and TRBJ2-3; 8 nucleotides align to TRBD2. The CDR3 contains 16 residues. The V gene's germline CDR1 is MDHEN and CDR2 SYDVKM. The V gene end was trimmed by 5 bases and the J gene end by 5 bases; junction bases not matched to a gene: 12. The CDR3 spells CASSGNRAGDEDTQYF. DNA of the CDR3: TGTGCCAGCAGTGGCAACCGAGCGGGAGATGAAGATACGCAGTATTTT.

This clonotype appeared many times. The V gene is TRBV5-1, the J gene TRBJ2-1; a weak D match, TRBD2 (5 bases). CDR3 size: 15 residues. Deletions cut 2 bases from V and 5 bases from J, with 14 bases between. Germline V lookup: CDR1 SGHRS, CDR2 YFSETQ. CDR3 nucleotides: TGCGCCAGCAGCTTCTCGGGGATGGATAACAATGAGCAGTTCTTC. It specifies CASSFSGMDNNEQFF.

The chain couples TRBV20-1 to TRBJ2-7, with D perhaps matching TRBD1 (6 bases). V was clipped by 5 bases and J by 8 bases, with 13 bases between them. Germline CDR1 reads DFQATT; CDR2 reads SNEGSKA (reference sequence). The CDR3 runs to 11 residues. CDR3 residues: CSAGQTGKQYF. The DNA for the CDR3 is TGCAGTGCTGGTCAAACAGGGAAGCAGTACTTC.

The chain couples TRBV11-2 to TRBJ2-7, with 11 nucleotides matching TRBD1. The V and J ends lost 6 bases and 0 bases, in that order; junction bases with no gene match: 10. The germline gives CDR1 SGHAT, CDR2 FQNNGV. The CDR3 spans 17 residues. DNA of the CDR3: TGTGCCAGCAGGAAAATCGACGGACAGGGGGCCTCCTACGAGCAGTACTTC. Encoded protein: CASRKIDGQGASYEQYF.

In its sample, this clonotype was seen once. One junction end does not reproduce the germline sequence, and a read error may be involved. The rearrangement uses TRBV11-2 and TRBJ2-3; perhaps D is TRBD1 or TRBD2 (5 bases each). CDR3 length: 16 amino acids. CDR1 and CDR2 from the germline V gene are SGHAT and FQNNGV. CDR3 sequence: CASISGPPRSTDTQYF. The CDR3, as DNA: TGTGCCAGCATCTCGGGGCCGCCGCGGAGCACGGATACGCAGTACTTT. The full variable domain, its missing parts supplied by reference TRBV11-2 and TRBJ2-3, is EAGVAQSPRYKIIEKRQSVAFWCNPISGHATLYWYQQILGQGPKLLIQFQNNGVVDDSQLPKDRFSAERLKGVDSTLKIQPAKLEDSAVYLCASISGPPRSTDTQYFGPGTRLTVL.

As for this clonotype: Germline is not matched at one junction end, which may reflect a read error. The V gene is TRBV20-1, the J gene TRBJ1-5; tentatively, D is TRBD1 (5 bases). This CDR3 is built from 14 residues. Germline values: CDR1 DFQATT, CDR2 SNEGSKA (reference sequence). The chain's CDR3 is CSAREYRGLQPKHF. The CDR3 DNA is TGCAGTGCTAGAGAGTATCGGGGACTTCAGCCCAAGCATTTT.

The chain has TRBV20-1 and TRBJ2-7; 9 bases align to TRBD1. The CDR3 has 17 amino acids. The J segment lost 5 bases and the V segment lost 5 bases, leaving 19 bases of the junction unmatched. The V gene's germline CDR1 is DFQATT and CDR2 SNEGSKA (reference sequence). The CDR3 DNA reads as TGCAGTGCTTCCTCCGGGACAGGGCATCTCATGGGGAACGAGCAGTACTTC. Its protein is CSASSGTGHLMGNEQYF.

The CDR3 region is CSAMREGTINEQFF. DNA of the CDR3: TGCAGTGCGATGCGGGAGGGAACTATCAATGAGCAGTTCTTC. This sequence joins TRBV20-1 and TRBJ2-1; 9 bases agree with TRBD2. The J segment lost 6 bases and the V segment lost 6 bases, leaving 9 bases of the junction unmatched. Germline V gene data show CDR1 as DFQATT and CDR2 as SNEGSKA (reference sequence). The CDR3 is made up of 14 amino acids.

In its sample, this clonotype was seen a few times. This chain uses TRBV11-1 with TRBJ2-7; 11 bases agree with TRBD2. Unmatched junction bases numbered 5, after V lost 5 bases and J lost 5 bases. Germline CDR1 SGHAT, CDR2 FQDESV (reference sequence). The CDR3 runs 14 residues. CDR3 DNA: TGTGCCAGCAGCCTGGTACTAGCGGGAGACGAGCAGTACTTC. This codes for CASSLVLAGDEQYF.

On this clonotype: At one end the junction does not follow the germline gene, possibly because of a read error. The V call is TRBV11-2, the J call TRBJ2-5; TRBD1 might be the D (6 bases). Germline V CDR1 and CDR2: SGHAT, FQNNGV. The CDR3 sequence is 17 residues long. As DNA, the CDR3 is TGTGCCAGCAACACTGATATTGGACAGTACACCCAACAGACCCAGAACTTC. This translates into CASNTDIGQYTQQTQNF. Combining the CDR3 with reference TRBV11-2 and TRBJ2-5 gives the whole variable domain EAGVAQSPRYKIIEKRQSVAFWCNPISGHATLYWYQQILGQGPKLLIQFQNNGVVDDSQLPKDRFSAERLKGVDSTLKIQPAKLEDSAVYLCASNTDIGQYTQQTQNFGPGTRLLVL.

The chain recombines TRBV29-1 with TRBJ2-4, with D tentatively TRBD1 (6 bases). Per germline, CDR1 SQVTM and CDR2 ANQGSEA. The CDR3 has 14 amino acids. As DNA, the CDR3 is TGCAGTGTGGCCTACATGGGGGCTTTAGACATTCAGTACTTC. Encoded protein: CSVAYMGALDIQYF.

The rearrangement uses TRBV4-1 and TRBJ2-3, with 11 bases fitting TRBD1. The germline V gene encodes CDR1 MGHRA and CDR2 YSYEKL. V lost 2 bases and J lost 0; bases outside the gene matches: 4. The CDR3 totals 17 residues. This CDR3 reads CASSQRTGGSSTDTQYF. The CDR3 region has the DNA TGCGCCAGCAGCCAACGGACAGGGGGCTCTAGCACAGATACGCAGTATTTT.

The chain uses TRBV24-1 and TRBJ2-7, with TRBD2 matching over 10 bases. This CDR3 region has 17 residues. Germline CDR1 is KGHDR and CDR2 is SFDVKD. Trimming cost V 6 bases and J 0 bases; bases outside gene matches: 10. The chain's CDR3 is CATSLSSGGPSSYEQYF. The CDR3 DNA follows: TGTGCCACCAGTTTGTCTAGCGGGGGACCGAGCTCCTACGAGCAGTACTTC.

Notes on this clonotype: An end of the junction differs from the germline gene, which may be a read error. This chain joins TRBV29-1 and TRBJ2-3; no firm D call. Germline V gene lookup returns CDR1 SQVTM and CDR2 ANQGSEA. This CDR3 spans 12 amino acids. CDR3 nucleotides: TGCAGCGTTAAAGAAGTCACAGATACTCAGTATTTT. Amino acid sequence: CSVKEVTDTQYF.

In regard to this clonotype: The missing conserved phenylalanine or tryptophan at the end of this CDR3 makes a read error likely. This chain joins TRBV5-4 and TRBJ2-2; TRBD1 is a possible D gene (5 bases). The CDR3 has 12 residues. Germline V lookup: CDR1 SGHNT, CDR2 YYREEE (reference sequence). The V end was cut by 5 bases, the J end by 6 bases, with 8 bases between. CDR3 amino acids: CASRSTAGELFY. The CDR3 DNA reads as TGTGCCAGCAGATCGACAGCCGGGGAGCTGTTTTAT.